This entry is about one T cell receptor (beta chain). The record originates from a study of blood T cell repertoires in COVID-19. Study-wide context: The cDNA or gDNA used as material had been derived from T cells, B-cell-depleted T cells, or PBMCs.

The method was immunoSEQ multiplex PCR; TCRdb's version includes in-frame clones alone and lacks a portion of them. The profile shows about 190,000 clones, approximately 80% of them singletons. Between the trimmed V and J ends, which lost 1 base and 4 bases, there was a span of 14 bases. The length of the CDR3 is 15 residues. The germline V gene encodes CDR1 SGHDT and CDR2 YYEEEE. Sequenced sample: peripheral blood. This rearrangement joins TRBV5-6 to TRBJ1-2, with no clear D. The sequence was obtained from a woman in her forties or fifties with acute or convalescent COVID-19. CDR3 sequence: CASSLPRARSYGYTF. CDR3 bases: TGTGCCAGCAGCTTGCCGCGGGCCCGGAGCTATGGCTACACCTTC. Using reference TRBV5-6 and TRBJ1-2 for the parts outside the CDR3, the full variable domain is DAGVTQSPTHLIKTRGQQVTLRCSPKSGHDTVSWYQQALGQGPQFIFQYYEEEERQRGNFPDRFSGHQFPNYSSELNVNALLLGDSALYLCASSLPRARSYGYTFGSGTRLTVV.